This T cell receptor (beta chain) came from a study of blood T cell repertoires in COVID-19 (dated by TCRdb to about 2020). As for the study more broadly: Samples covering the acute and convalescent phases of COVID-19 were provided by collaborators in the United States, Italy and Spain. The samples were drawn from two sources: the first 160 participants of the ongoing ImmuneRACE study, and 1,200 or so subjects contributed by 6 global collaborators. Deeply sampled blood TCRbeta repertoires from subjects exposed to, actively infected with, or recovered from COVID-19 were included in the dataset. The repertoires were released in a freely available public database meant as a resource for research on the immune response to SARS-CoV-2. The material from the prospective study consisted of cDNA or gDNA derived from T cells, B-cell-depleted T cells, or PBMCs. A de-identified subject ID, COVID-19 status, age in years and sex were almost always included in the sample metadata. Where available, HLA class I and class II types were obtained from metadata supplied by the sample provider rather than from assay-based typing. Overall results and qualifications from the work: The quantity of clinical and demographic metadata differed by source and by participant and was supplied without curation.

TCRbeta CDR3 regions were amplified from genomic DNA using the immunoSEQ Assay, a bias-controlled multiplex PCR. In the original analysis: Within the assay, amplification of reference gene primers was used to estimate how many nucleated cells each sample contained. To quantify the absolute abundance of each unique TCRbeta CDR3 rearrangement, sequence reads were collapsed and filtered. Productive Simpson clonality was computed per sample as the square root of Simpson's diversity index over productive rearrangements. TCRdb limited this immuneACCESS table to in-frame rearrangements with V and J called. A share of clones is missing; checked studies link under half to unresolved V genes, and the rest is unexplained. V, J and clone size are taken as reported in that table, and D and trimming were inferred from the DNA itself. This sample holds fewer than 85,000 clones; approximately 80% were observed only once. The ten most abundant clones make up over 15% of the sample.

In regard to this clone: The antigen it binds to is not known. It has no much larger one-base neighbor in the sample; base qualities were not kept.

V was cut back by 3 bases and J by 8 bases, leaving a gap of 7 bases between them. The CDR3 goes from the cysteine to the phenylalanine over 12 residues. CDR3 DNA is the only sequence kept; it has 36 bases, read in frame from the first base. Each collaborating institution followed its own protocols to collect whole blood in K2EDTA tubes. For TCRbeta analysis, collaborators shipped samples as frozen whole blood, isolated PBMCs, or DNA extracted from either of those sample types. The clonotype originates from a woman aged 60-75 years with acute or convalescent COVID-19. The sequence joins TRBV12-3 or TRBV12-4 to TRBJ1-4, with the D gene not confidently named. The sequencing sample was made of peripheral blood. For the CDR3, the sequence is CASSFGPEKLFF. The DNA reads TGTGCCAGCAGTTTCGGTCCGGAAAAACTGTTTTTT.